This T cell receptor (beta chain) emerged from a study of T cell responses to AZD1222 COVID-19 vaccine. Regarding the study as a whole: Repertoire samples came only from after the peak T cell response.

Turning to this clone: The antigen remains unidentified.

TCRdb keeps only in-frame clones here, not all; method: immunoSEQ multiplex PCR. This table has 100,000 to 150,000 clones, approximately 92% appearing once. Germline V gene lookup returns CDR1 SGDLS and CDR2 YYNGEE. The CDR3 loop spans 16 amino acids. The V end was cut by 5 bases, the J end by 5 bases, with 20 bases between. The TCR was taken from an adult in good health. The material was peripheral blood, obtained on day 0 of AZD1222 vaccination. V and J are TRBV9 and TRBJ2-1; D might be TRBD1 (6 bases). CDR3 residues: CASSRDNRLGDNEQFF. CDR3 in DNA: TGTGCCAGCAGTAGGGACAACCGGTTAGGGGACAATGAGCAGTTCTTC.